The sample holds a few counts of the clone carrying this TCR beta chain. Its target is unknown. A far more abundant clone sits one base away, making this likely a read error. CDR3 size: 14 residues. Looked up from germline, CDR1 is SGHNT and CDR2 is YENEEA. Trimming removed 11 bases from V and 5 bases from J, with 18 bases in between. The sample belongs to a study of read filtering for tumor transcriptome and immune sequencing. Study in general: Mean patient age was roughly 61 years, range roughly 45 to 85; 17 male, more than 11 female. 8 patients were R-ISS I, around 15 were R-ISS II, roughly 7 were R-ISS III. Study-wide findings and caveats: This fraction held mixed bone marrow immune cells after CD138-negative sorting.

This library used about 400 ng RNA and molecular barcoded adaptors spanning alpha/delta and beta/gamma chains. TCRdb re-called the reads with MiXCR, one entry per CDR3 protein. Of 20,000 to 25,000 distinct CDR3 sequences listed, 12% to 15% are singletons. This receptor was obtained from a donor older than 35 with multiple myeloma. The rearrangement links TRBV11-3 to TRBJ2-2, with TRBD2 as a possible D gene (6 bases). Material for sequencing was a population of CD138-negative cells sorted from bone marrow. The CDR3 loop reads CARMTGASTGELFF. CDR3 nucleotides: TGTGCCCGTATGACGGGAGCATCGACCGGGGAGCTGTTTTTT. Variable domain in full (rest from reference TRBV11-3 and TRBJ2-2): EAGVVQSPRYKIIEKKQPVAFWCNPISGHNTLYWYLQNLGQGPELLIRYENEEAVDDSQLPKDRFSAERLKGVDSTLKIQPAELGDSAVYLCARMTGASTGELFFGEGSRLTVL.